This T cell receptor beta chain is from a study of blood T cell repertoires in COVID-19. Study information: PBMCs, B-cell-depleted T cells, or T cells provided the cDNA or gDNA that made up the material.

Looked up from germline, CDR1 is SGHTA and CDR2 is FQGNSA. Trimming stripped 5 bases from V and 8 bases from J, with 18 bases between. The CDR3 has 14 amino acids. Data came from immunoSEQ multiplex PCR; TCRdb stores just in-frame clones and leaves some out. The sample gives around 260,000 clones, around 90% of which show up once; around 1.1% is in the top ten. Assignments of participants to cohorts depended upon their own reported clinical history. This sequence originates from a woman in her thirties who had recovered from COVID-19. This rearrangement joins TRBV7-2 to TRBJ1-2, with D perhaps matching TRBD1 (6 bases). Sequences were obtained from PBMCs or T cells enriched from blood (not recorded which). CDR3 protein: CASSPRTGNMGYTF. The CDR3 nucleotides read TGTGCCAGCAGCCCCCGAACAGGGAATATGGGCTACACCTTC.